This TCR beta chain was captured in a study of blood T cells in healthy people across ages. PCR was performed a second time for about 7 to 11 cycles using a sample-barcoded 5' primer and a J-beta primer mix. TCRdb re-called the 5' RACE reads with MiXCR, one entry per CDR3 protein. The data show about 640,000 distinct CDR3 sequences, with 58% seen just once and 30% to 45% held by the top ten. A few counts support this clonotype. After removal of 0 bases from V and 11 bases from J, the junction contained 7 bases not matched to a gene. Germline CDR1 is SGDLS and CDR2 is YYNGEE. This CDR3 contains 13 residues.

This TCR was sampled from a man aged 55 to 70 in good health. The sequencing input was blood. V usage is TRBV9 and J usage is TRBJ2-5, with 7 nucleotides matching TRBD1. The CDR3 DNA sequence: TGTGCCAGCAGCGTAGGGGACAGCTACCAGCAGTACTTC. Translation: CASSVGDSYQQYF. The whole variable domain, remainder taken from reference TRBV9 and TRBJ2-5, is DSGVTQTPKHLITATGQRVTLRCSPRSGDLSVYWYQQSLDQGLQFLIQYYNGEERAKGNILERFSAQQFPDLHSELNLSSLELGDSALYFCASSVGDSYQQYFGPGTRLLVL.